What follows describes a single T cell receptor beta chain. What it recognizes is unknown. The sample originates from a study of Ad26.COV2.S vaccination and SARS-CoV-2 variants. The data were produced by immunoSEQ multiplex PCR, yet TCRdb's version contains in-frame clones alone and is incomplete. The sample has roughly 300,000 clones, about 88% seen once. The CDR3 covers 13 residues. The V end lost 5 bases, the J end lost 10 bases, and 15 bases lay between the germline ends. Sample treatment: approximately 18 received Ad26.COV2.S at low or high dose, single or two shots; 5 received placebo; per-sample allocation not given. Samples were taken on day 63 after the first vaccine or placebo injection. Overall study findings and caveats: Researchers cautioned that TCR breadth and depth analyses may have underestimated total T cell responses. Considerable breadth of spike-specific CD8+ and CD4+ T cell responses has reportedly been documented following vaccination.

Specimen: peripheral blood, collected in a trial of Ad26.COV2.S vaccine versus placebo. This sequence originates from a person between 18 and 59 years old who received the Ad26.COV2.S COVID-19 vaccine or a placebo. The V gene is TRBV12-3 or TRBV12-4, the J gene TRBJ2-1, with TRBD2 as a possible D gene (5 bases). The CDR3 nucleotides read TGTGCCAGCAGTCCACCCCTACTAGGCGAGCAGTTCTTC. This sequence encodes CASSPPLLGEQFF.